This TCR beta chain was found in a study of human T cells and chemical hapten exposure. Study-wide context: Upper-back patch tests with 0.01% DPC were read at 6 days.

Time point here: pre-sensitization, week 0. This sample's treatment: therapeutic diphenylcyclopropenone sensitization with weekly scalp DPC. Germline CDR1 is SGHTA and CDR2 is FQGNSA. CDR3 length equals 14 residues. V lost 5 bases to trimming and J lost 3 bases; unmatched junction nucleotides: 7. TCRdb reprocessed the RACE reads via MiXCR and lists one record per CDR3 protein. This sample has about 110,000 distinct CDR3 sequences, with less than 15% found just once. Sequenced here: whole blood, sampled in connection with sensitization to the hapten diphenylcyclopropenone (DPC). The receptor's source is a woman in her fifties or sixties with alopecia areata. Some clones in this sample may be carry-over from other donors' samples. This chain links TRBV7-2 with TRBJ2-7; 7 positions match TRBD2. CDR3 amino acids: CASSTDWGGYEQYF. The CDR3 DNA is TGTGCCAGCAGCACCGACTGGGGGGGCTACGAGCAGTACTTC.